The 7 T cell receptor beta chains below were found in one sample sequenced in a study of CD4 T cell repertoires in COVID-19. Method: immunoSEQ multiplex PCR; TCRdb's copy keeps in-frame clones and lacks some. The data show about 75,000 clones, around 82% seen once. The material was CD4+ T cells from peripheral blood, obtained after recovery from COVID-19. The receptors derive from a human donor who had COVID-19.

The genes are TRBV29-1 and TRBJ2-1; D is possibly TRBD2 (5 bases). This CDR3 has 12 amino acids. The ends were cut back, 5 bases at V and 4 bases at J, with 9 bases in the middle. Germline assignment: CDR1 SQVTM and CDR2 ANQGSEA. The CDR3 protein is CSVSWEYNEQFF. CDR3 in DNA: TGCAGCGTTTCGTGGGAGTACAATGAGCAGTTCTTC.

Comments on this clone: The junction differs from germline at one of its ends, possibly a read error. V and J are TRBV12-5 and TRBJ2-5; D is unresolved. This CDR3 contains 14 residues. Germline CDR1 reads LGHNT; CDR2 reads FRNRAP. This chain's CDR3 is CASGLVAFQGTQYF. In DNA form, the CDR3 reads TGTGCTAGTGGTTTGGTTGCCTTCCAAGGGACCCAGTACTTC.

There are a few counts of this clone. The genes are TRBV5-1 and TRBJ1-4; D unclear. The CDR3 has 14 residues. CDR1 and CDR2 from the germline V gene are SGHRS and YFSETQ. V lost 4 bases, J lost 2 bases, and 9 bases lay in between. The CDR3 DNA reads TGCGCCAGCAGCAGCGGGCGGACTAATGAAAAACTGTTTTTT. Its protein product is CASSSGRTNEKLFF.

This rearrangement joins TRBV9 to TRBJ2-2; TRBD2 matches 13 bases. From germline, CDR1 is SGDLS and CDR2 YYNGEE. The length of the CDR3 is 16 residues. J lost 6 bases, V lost 3 bases, and 5 bases had no gene match. The CDR3 reads CASSAPGLAGPGELFF. For the CDR3, the DNA is TGTGCCAGCAGCGCGCCGGGACTAGCGGGGCCCGGGGAGCTGTTTTTT.

The rearrangement links TRBV28 to TRBJ1-5; no definite D call. CDR1 is MDHEN, CDR2 SYDVKM, per germline. V gave up 2 bases and J gave up 3 bases, with 8 bases separating them. This CDR3 spans 14 amino acids. The CDR3 sequence is CASSLVGFNQPQHF. In DNA, the CDR3 is TGTGCCAGCAGTTTAGTAGGTTTCAATCAGCCCCAGCATTTT. Full variable domain (outside the CDR3, taken from reference TRBV28 and TRBJ1-5): DVKVTQSSRYLVKRTGEKVFLECVQDMDHENMFWYRQDPGLGLRLIYFSYDVKMKEKGDIPEGYSVSREKKERFSLILESASTNQTSMYLCASSLVGFNQPQHFGDGTRLSIL.

On this clone: Other DNA sequences within the sample encode an identical CDR3. This chain connects TRBV7-3 to TRBJ2-2; D not resolved. Germline V gene lookup returns CDR1 SGHTA and CDR2 FQGTGA. V was shortened by 5 bases and J by 2 bases, with 6 bases between the two germline ends. The CDR3 extends over 13 amino acids. The CDR3, as DNA: TGTGCCAGCAGCAGGTCAAACACCGGGGAGCTGTTTTTT. Translating it yields CASSRSNTGELFF.

The chain combines TRBV19 with TRBJ1-5; D perhaps matches TRBD1 (5 bases). The CDR3 totals 16 residues. Germline V lookup: CDR1 LNHDA, CDR2 SQIVND (reference sequence). The V gene lost 4 bases and the J gene lost 9 bases, with 22 bases spanning the gap. The CDR3 loop reads CASSKGGAGMVWPQHF. The CDR3 DNA reads as TGTGCCAGTAGTAAAGGAGGGGCCGGCATGGTGTGGCCCCAGCATTTT.